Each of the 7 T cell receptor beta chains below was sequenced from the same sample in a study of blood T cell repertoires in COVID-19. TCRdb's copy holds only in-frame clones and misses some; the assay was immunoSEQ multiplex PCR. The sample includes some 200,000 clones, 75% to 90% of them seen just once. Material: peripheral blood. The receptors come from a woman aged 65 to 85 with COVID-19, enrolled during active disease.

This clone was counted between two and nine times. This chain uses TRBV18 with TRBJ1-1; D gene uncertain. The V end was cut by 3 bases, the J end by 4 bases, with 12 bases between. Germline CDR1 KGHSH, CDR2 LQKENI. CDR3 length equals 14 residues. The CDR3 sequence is CASSPGSAGTEAFF. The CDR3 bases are TGTGCCAGCTCACCGGGCTCAGCAGGCACTGAAGCTTTCTTT.

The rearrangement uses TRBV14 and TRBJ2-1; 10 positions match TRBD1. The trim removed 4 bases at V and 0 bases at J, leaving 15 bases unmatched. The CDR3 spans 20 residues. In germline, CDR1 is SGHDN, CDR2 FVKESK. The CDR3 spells CASSRLPGQGTSSSYNEQFF. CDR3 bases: TGTGCCAGCAGCCGCCTACCGGGACAGGGGACGAGCAGCTCCTACAATGAGCAGTTCTTC.

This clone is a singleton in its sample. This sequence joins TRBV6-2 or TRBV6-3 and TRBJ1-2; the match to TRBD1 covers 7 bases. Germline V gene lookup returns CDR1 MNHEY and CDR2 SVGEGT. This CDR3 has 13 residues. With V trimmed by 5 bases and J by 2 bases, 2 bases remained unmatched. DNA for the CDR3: TGTGCCAGCAGTCAACAGGGGAACTATGGCTACACCTTC. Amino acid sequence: CASSQQGNYGYTF.

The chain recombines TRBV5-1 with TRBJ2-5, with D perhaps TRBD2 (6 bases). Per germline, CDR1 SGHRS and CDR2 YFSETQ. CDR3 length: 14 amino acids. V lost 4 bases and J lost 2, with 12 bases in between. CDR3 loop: CASSPAGYQETQYF. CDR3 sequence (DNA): TGCGCCAGCAGCCCGGCGGGGTATCAAGAGACCCAGTACTTC. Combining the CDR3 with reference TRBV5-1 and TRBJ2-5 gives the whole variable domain KAGVTQTPRYLIKTRGQQVTLSCSPISGHRSVSWYQQTPGQGLQFLFEYFSETQRNKGNFPGRFSGRQFSNSRSEMNVSTLELGDSALYLCASSPAGYQETQYFGPGTRLLVL.

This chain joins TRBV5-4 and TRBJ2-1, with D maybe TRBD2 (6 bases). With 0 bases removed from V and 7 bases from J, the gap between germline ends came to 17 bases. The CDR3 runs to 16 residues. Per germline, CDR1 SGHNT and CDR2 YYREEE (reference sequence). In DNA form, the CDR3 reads TGTGCCAGCAGCTTGGATATTACGGGAGCGGGTAATGAGCAGTTCTTC. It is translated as CASSLDITGAGNEQFF.

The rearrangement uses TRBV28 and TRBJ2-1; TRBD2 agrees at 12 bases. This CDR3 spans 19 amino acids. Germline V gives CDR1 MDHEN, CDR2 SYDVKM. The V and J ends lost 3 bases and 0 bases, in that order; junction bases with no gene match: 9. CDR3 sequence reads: CASSLGLAGGPSSYNEQFF. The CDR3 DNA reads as TGTGCCAGCAGTTTGGGGCTAGCGGGAGGGCCTAGCTCCTACAATGAGCAGTTCTTC.

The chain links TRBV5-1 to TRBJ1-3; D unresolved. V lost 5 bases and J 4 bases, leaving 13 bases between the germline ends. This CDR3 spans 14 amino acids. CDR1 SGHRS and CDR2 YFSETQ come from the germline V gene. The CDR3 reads CASRKGTVGNTIYF. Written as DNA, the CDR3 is TGCGCCAGCAGAAAAGGCACAGTGGGAAACACCATATATTTT.